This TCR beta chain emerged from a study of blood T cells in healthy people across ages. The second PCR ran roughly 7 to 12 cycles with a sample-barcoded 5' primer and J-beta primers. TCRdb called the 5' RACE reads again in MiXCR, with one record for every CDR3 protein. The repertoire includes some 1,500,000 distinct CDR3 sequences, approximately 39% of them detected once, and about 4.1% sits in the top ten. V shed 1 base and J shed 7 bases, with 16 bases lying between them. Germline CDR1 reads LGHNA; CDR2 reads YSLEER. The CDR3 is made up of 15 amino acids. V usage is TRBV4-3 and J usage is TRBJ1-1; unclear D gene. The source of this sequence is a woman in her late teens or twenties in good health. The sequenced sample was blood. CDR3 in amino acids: CASSQVLTFMGEAFF. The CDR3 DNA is TGCGCCAGCAGCCAAGTGCTTACGTTCATGGGTGAAGCTTTCTTT.